Below are 9 T cell receptor beta chains sequenced from a single sample in a study of T-cell reconstitution after alpha-beta-depleted transplantation in children. Unique molecular identifiers were incorporated during preparation of the TCRbeta library. TCRdb re-called the PCR reads through MiXCR, storing one row per CDR3 protein. The sample includes 350,000 to 400,000 distinct CDR3 sequences, approximately 20% seen only once; the top ten take 3% to 4%. The sequences come from PBMCs from the stem cell graft donor, collected from the stem cell graft. The receptors stem from a human donor who donated a stem cell graft to a child with acute myeloid leukemia.

The DNA of the CDR3 is TGCGCCAGCAGCCAGGAAGGCCCTCCCTTTAATCAGCCCCAGCATTTT. Its translation is CASSQEGPPFNQPQHF. The J gene is TRBJ1-5, the V gene TRBV4-1; D is uncertain. Germline values: CDR1 MGHRA, CDR2 YSYEKL. The CDR3 covers 16 residues. Between the trimmed V and J ends, which lost 3 bases and 4 bases, there was a span of 16 bases.

The rearrangement joins TRBV7-1 to TRBJ1-1; tentative D call: TRBD1 (6 bases). TRBV7-1 is an ORF; its function is uncertain. This CDR3 has 18 amino acids. Between the trimmed V and J ends, which lost 3 bases and 4 bases, there was a span of 24 bases. The CDR3 DNA is TGTGCCAGCAGCTCCCGGAACGAAGTGGGGGGCTTTGGCACTGAAGCTTTCTTT. The encoded protein is CASSSRNEVGGFGTEAFF.

V and J are TRBV7-9 and TRBJ2-7, with TRBD2 matching over 10 bases. Germline loops: CDR1 SEHNR, CDR2 FQNEAQ (reference sequence). V was clipped by 5 bases and J by 0 bases; unmatched bases: 7. The CDR3 extends over 16 amino acids. The CDR3 protein is CASSPGLAGVSYEQYF. The CDR3 coding sequence is TGTGCCAGCAGCCCGGGGCTAGCGGGAGTCTCCTACGAGCAGTACTTC.

V usage is TRBV5-1 and J usage is TRBJ2-1, with TRBD1 matching over 11 bases. The V and J ends lost 0 bases and 6 bases, in that order; junction bases with no gene match: 5. The CDR3 has 16 amino acids. The germline gives CDR1 SGHRS, CDR2 YFSETQ. In DNA form, the CDR3 reads TGCGCCAGCAGCTTGGTTTTCGGGACAGGGGGCAATGAGCAGTTCTTC. It codes for CASSLVFGTGGNEQFF.

This clonotype was counted a few times. This chain links TRBV20-1 with TRBJ2-1; 14 bases align to TRBD2. With V trimmed by 3 bases and J by 0 bases, 4 bases remained unmatched. CDR1 and CDR2 (germline): DFQATT, SNEGSKA (reference sequence). CDR3 length: 17 amino acids. The CDR3 DNA follows: TGCAGTGCTAGTCCCGGGACTAGCGGGAGCTCCTACAATGAGCAGTTCTTC. This encodes CSASPGTSGSSYNEQFF.

This clonotype was counted only a few times. V and J are TRBV6-5 and TRBJ1-1; no clear D gene. V lost 2 bases and J 1 base, leaving 8 bases between the germline ends. The CDR3 runs 14 residues. Germline assignment: CDR1 MNHEY and CDR2 SVGAGI. The CDR3 loop is CASSYNRKNTEAFF. The CDR3 region has the DNA TGTGCCAGCAGTTACAATAGAAAGAACACTGAAGCTTTCTTT.

This clonotype was detected ten times or more. The gene calls are TRBV5-6 and TRBJ2-2; D uncertain. Between the trimmed V and J ends, which lost 6 bases and 2 bases, there was a span of 5 bases. The CDR3 sequence is 12 residues long. Germline values: CDR1 SGHDT, CDR2 YYEEEE. The CDR3 nucleotides are TGTGCCAGCAACCTTAACACCGGGGAGCTGTTTTTT. Encoded protein: CASNLNTGELFF.

This chain uses TRBV24-1 with TRBJ2-5; a possible D gene is TRBD2 (5 bases). Germline V gives CDR1 KGHDR, CDR2 SFDVKD. Between the trimmed V and J ends, which lost 1 base and 2 bases, there was a span of 10 bases. This CDR3 spans 15 amino acids. This CDR3 is CATSDFSGFQETQYF. CDR3 DNA: TGTGCCACCAGTGATTTTTCGGGATTTCAAGAGACCCAGTACTTC.

The sample holds many counts of this clonotype. The genes are TRBV24-1 and TRBJ2-1, with D tentatively TRBD2 (5 bases). The CDR3 length is 13 residues. Trimming removed 2 bases from V and 8 bases from J, with 9 bases in between. Germline V CDR1 and CDR2: KGHDR, SFDVKD. This CDR3 reads CATSDWTEDEQFF. Here the CDR3 DNA reads TGTGCCACCAGTGATTGGACTGAAGATGAGCAGTTCTTC.